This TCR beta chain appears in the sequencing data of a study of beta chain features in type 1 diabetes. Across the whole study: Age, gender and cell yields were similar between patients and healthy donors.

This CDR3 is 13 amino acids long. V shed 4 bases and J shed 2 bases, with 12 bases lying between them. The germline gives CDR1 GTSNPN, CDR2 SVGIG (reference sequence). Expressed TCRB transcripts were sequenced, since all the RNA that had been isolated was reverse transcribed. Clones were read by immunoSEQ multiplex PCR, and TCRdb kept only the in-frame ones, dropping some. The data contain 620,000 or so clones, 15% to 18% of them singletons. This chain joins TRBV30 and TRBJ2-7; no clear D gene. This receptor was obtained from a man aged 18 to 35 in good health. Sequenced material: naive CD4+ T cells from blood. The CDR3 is CAWNQHSPYEQYF. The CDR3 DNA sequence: TGTGCCTGGAATCAGCACTCCCCCTACGAGCAGTACTTC.